This TCR beta chain was sequenced in a study of T cells after yellow fever vaccination. Whole-study findings and limits: At under 98% for CD4 and approximately 88% for CD8, most primary-vaccination clones showed up again after the booster.

This clonotype was counted many times. Its specificity is unknown. Using its own MiXCR run on the 5' RACE reads, TCRdb lists one record per CDR3 protein. The table has fewer than 100,000 distinct CDR3 sequences, about 5.8% seen once. Germline values: CDR1 SGHTA, CDR2 FQGNSA. Trimming pared 0 bases from V and 2 bases from J, leaving 17 bases between. The CDR3 covers 17 residues. Here the sequenced sample was CD8+ T cells sorted from PBMCs, taken 10 days after the yellow fever booster vaccination. The rearrangement uses TRBV7-2 and TRBJ2-7, with D tentatively TRBD1 (6 bases). The sequence was obtained from a man aged 18 to 30 who received the YFV17D yellow fever vaccine. CDR3 loop: CASSLAGADKPPYEQYF. The CDR3, as DNA: TGTGCCAGCAGCTTAGCGGGGGCAGACAAGCCCCCCTACGAGCAGTACTTC.